This TCR beta chain appears in the sequencing data of a study of T cell responses to AZD1222 COVID-19 vaccine. About the research overall: Investigators merged groups given second doses at roughly 4 or roughly 12 weeks.

Comments on this clone: The antigen is unknown.

The CDR3 sequence is 15 residues long. V was pared by 5 bases and J by 5 bases, with 18 bases between. The V gene's germline CDR1 is MNHEY and CDR2 SMNVEV (reference sequence). Measured with immunoSEQ multiplex PCR; TCRdb has only the in-frame clones, and not every one. The table includes more than 100,000 clones, around 90% detected once. General study results and limits: Reportedly, close to half of spike-specific TCRs are directed against unmutated variant regions. Spike was spanned by vaccine-associated CD4 TCRs, which were dominant at 160-218 and 743-854. Rises in breadth and depth of Spike-specific TCRs came after two AZD1222 doses.

The chain joins TRBV27 to TRBJ2-5, with D possibly being TRBD1 or TRBD2 (5 bases each). The sample consisted of peripheral blood, taken on day 0 of AZD1222 vaccination. This TCR was sampled from an adult in good health. The CDR3 coding sequence is TGTGCCAGCAGTACCCCAGGGACGGGCTACGAGACCCAGTACTTC. Protein: CASSTPGTGYETQYF.